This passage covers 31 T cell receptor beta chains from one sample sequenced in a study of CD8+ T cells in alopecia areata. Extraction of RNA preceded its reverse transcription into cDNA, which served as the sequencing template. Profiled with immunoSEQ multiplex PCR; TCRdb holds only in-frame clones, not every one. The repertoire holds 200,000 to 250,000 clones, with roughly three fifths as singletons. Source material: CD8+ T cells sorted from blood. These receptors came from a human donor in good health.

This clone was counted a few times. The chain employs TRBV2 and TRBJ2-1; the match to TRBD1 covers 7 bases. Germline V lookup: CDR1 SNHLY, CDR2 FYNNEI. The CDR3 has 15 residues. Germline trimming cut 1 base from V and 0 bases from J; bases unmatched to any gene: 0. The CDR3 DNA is TGTGCCAGCAGTGAAGGGACAGGCTCCTACAATGAGCAGTTCTTC. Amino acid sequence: CASSEGTGSYNEQFF. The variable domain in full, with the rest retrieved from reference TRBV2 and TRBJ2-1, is EPEVTQTPSHQVTQMGQEVILRCVPISNHLYFYWYRQILGQKVEFLVSFYNNEISEKSEIFDDQFSVERPDGSNFTLKIRSTKLEDSAMYFCASSEGTGSYNEQFFGPGTRLTVL.

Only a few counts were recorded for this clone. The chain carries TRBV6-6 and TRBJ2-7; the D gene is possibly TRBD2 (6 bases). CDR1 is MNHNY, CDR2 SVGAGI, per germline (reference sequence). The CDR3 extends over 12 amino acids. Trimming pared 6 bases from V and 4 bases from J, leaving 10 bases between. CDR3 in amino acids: CASRGTGYEQYF. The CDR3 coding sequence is TGTGCCAGCAGGGGGACTGGATACGAGCAGTACTTC.

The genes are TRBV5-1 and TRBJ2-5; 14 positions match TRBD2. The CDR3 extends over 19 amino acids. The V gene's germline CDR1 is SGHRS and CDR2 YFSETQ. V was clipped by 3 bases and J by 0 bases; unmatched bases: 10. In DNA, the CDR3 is TGCGCCAGCAGCTCACCAGGGACTAGCGGGGGAGTGTACCAAGAGACCCAGTACTTC. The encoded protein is CASSSPGTSGGVYQETQYF.

The CDR3 reads CSGADTEAFF. CDR3 coding DNA: TGCAGCGGAGCCGACACTGAAGCTTTCTTT. The genes are TRBV29-1 and TRBJ1-1; D remains unclear. Germline values: CDR1 SQVTM, CDR2 ANQGSEA. V lost 7 bases to trimming and J lost 3 bases, with 6 bases between them. The CDR3 consists of 10 residues.

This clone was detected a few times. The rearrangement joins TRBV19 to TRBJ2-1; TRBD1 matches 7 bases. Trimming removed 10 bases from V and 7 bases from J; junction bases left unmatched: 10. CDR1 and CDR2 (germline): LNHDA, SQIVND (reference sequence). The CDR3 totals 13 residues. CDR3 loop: CATHRGLGNEQFF. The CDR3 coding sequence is TGTGCCACTCACAGGGGATTAGGGAATGAGCAGTTCTTC. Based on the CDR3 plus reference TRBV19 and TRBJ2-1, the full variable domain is DGGITQSPKYLFRKEGQNVTLSCEQNLNHDAMYWYRQDPGQGLRLIYYSQIVNDFQKGDIAEGYSVSREKKESFPLTVTSAQKNPTAFYLCATHRGLGNEQFFGPGTRLTVL.

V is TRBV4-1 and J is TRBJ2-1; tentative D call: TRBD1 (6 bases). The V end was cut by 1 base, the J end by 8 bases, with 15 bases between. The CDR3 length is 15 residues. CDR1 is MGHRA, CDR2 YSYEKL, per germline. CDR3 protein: CASSQGMGRGDEQFF. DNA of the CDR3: TGCGCCAGCAGCCAAGGGATGGGCAGGGGCGATGAGCAGTTCTTC.

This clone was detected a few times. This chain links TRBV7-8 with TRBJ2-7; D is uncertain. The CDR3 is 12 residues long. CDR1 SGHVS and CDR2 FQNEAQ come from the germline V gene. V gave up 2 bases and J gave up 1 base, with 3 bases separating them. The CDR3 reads CASSLKSYEQYF. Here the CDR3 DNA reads TGTGCCAGCAGCTTAAAGTCCTACGAGCAGTACTTC. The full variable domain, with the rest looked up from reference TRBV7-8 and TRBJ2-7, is GAGVSQSPRYKVAKRGQDVALRCDPISGHVSLFWYQQALGQGPEFLTYFQNEAQLDKSGLPSDRFFAERPEGSVSTLKIQRTQQEDSAVYLCASSLKSYEQYFGPGTRLTVT.

The CDR3 DNA is TGTGCCAGCAGCGGCCTGCCGTGGGCTGCGGATACGCAGTATTTT. Translated: CASSGLPWAADTQYF. The gene calls are TRBV9 and TRBJ2-3; D not resolved. CDR1 is SGDLS, CDR2 YYNGEE, per germline. This CDR3 has 15 residues. V lost 3 bases and J lost 6, with 17 bases in between.

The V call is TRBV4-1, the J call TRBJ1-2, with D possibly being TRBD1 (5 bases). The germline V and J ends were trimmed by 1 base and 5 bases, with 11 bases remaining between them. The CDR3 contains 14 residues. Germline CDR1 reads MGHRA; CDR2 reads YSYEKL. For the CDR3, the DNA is TGCGCCAGCAGCCAAGTGCCGGGGGATTATGGCTACACCTTC. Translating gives CASSQVPGDYGYTF.

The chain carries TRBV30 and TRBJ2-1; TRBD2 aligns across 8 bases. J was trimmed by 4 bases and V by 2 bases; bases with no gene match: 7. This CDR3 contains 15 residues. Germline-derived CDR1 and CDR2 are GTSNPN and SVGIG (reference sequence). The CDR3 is CAWSISGGTYNEQFF. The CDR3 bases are TGTGCCTGGAGTATCAGCGGGGGAACTTACAATGAGCAGTTCTTC.

The CDR3 DNA is TGTGCCAGCAGTTACGATGCACAGGGGAAACTCCATGGCTACACCTTC. Protein product: CASSYDAQGKLHGYTF. The genes are TRBV6-5 and TRBJ1-2; the match to TRBD1 covers 7 bases. V was clipped by 2 bases and J by 6 bases; unmatched bases: 12. This CDR3 comprises 16 residues. Germline CDR1 MNHEY, CDR2 SVGAGI.

The CDR3 here is CASMPQAGETQYF. Here the CDR3 DNA reads TGTGCCAGCATGCCTCAGGCGGGCGAGACCCAGTACTTC. The rearrangement joins TRBV5-4 to TRBJ2-5; the D gene is possibly TRBD2 (5 bases). The CDR3 sequence is 13 residues long. The V and J ends lost 6 bases and 5 bases respectively, with 14 bases between them. CDR1 and CDR2 from the germline V gene are SGHNT and YYREEE (reference sequence). The complete variable domain, with remaining parts taken from reference TRBV5-4 and TRBJ2-5, reads ETGVTQSPTHLIKTRGQQVTLRCSSQSGHNTVSWYQQALGQGPQFIFQYYREEENGRGNFPPRFSGLQFPNYSSELNVNALELDDSALYLCASMPQAGETQYFGPGTRLLVL.

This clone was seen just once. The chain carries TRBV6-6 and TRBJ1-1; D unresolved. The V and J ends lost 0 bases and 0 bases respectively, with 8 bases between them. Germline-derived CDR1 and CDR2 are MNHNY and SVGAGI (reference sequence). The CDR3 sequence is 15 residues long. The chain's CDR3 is CASSYSGKMNTEAFF. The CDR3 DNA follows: TGTGCCAGCAGTTACTCAGGAAAGATGAACACTGAAGCTTTCTTT.

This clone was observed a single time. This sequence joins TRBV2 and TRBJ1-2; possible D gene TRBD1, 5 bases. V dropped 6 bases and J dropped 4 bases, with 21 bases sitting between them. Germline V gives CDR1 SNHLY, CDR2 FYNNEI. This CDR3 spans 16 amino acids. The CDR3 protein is CASSPSPPGAGYGYTF. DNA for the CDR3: TGTGCCAGCAGCCCCTCTCCTCCTGGGGCTGGCTATGGCTACACCTTC. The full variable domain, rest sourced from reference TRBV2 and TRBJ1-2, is EPEVTQTPSHQVTQMGQEVILRCVPISNHLYFYWYRQILGQKVEFLVSFYNNEISEKSEIFDDQFSVERPDGSNFTLKIRSTKLEDSAMYFCASSPSPPGAGYGYTFGSGTRLTVV.

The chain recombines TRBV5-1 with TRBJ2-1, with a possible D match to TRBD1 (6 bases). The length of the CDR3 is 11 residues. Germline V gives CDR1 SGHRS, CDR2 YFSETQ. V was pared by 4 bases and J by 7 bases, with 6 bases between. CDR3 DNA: TGCGCCAGCAGCCAGGGGAATGAGCAGTTCTTC. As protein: CASSQGNEQFF.

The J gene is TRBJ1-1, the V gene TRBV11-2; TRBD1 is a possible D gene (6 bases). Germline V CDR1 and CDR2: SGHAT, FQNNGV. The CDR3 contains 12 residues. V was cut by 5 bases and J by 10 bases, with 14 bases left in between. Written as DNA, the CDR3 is TGTGCCAGCAGCCTAGGGGGGCGAAGAGCTTTCTTT. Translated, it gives CASSLGGRRAFF.

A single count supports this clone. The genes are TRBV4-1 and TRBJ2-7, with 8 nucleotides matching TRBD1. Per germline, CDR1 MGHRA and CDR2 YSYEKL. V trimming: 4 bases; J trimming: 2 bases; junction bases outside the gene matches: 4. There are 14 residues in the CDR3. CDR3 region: CASSLRDRTYEQYF. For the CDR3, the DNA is TGCGCCAGCAGCCTCCGGGACAGGACCTACGAGCAGTACTTC.

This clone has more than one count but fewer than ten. CDR3 region: CASSWDRVGHEQYF. In nucleotides, the CDR3 is TGTGCCAGCAGCTGGGACAGGGTCGGGCACGAGCAGTACTTC. The chain joins TRBV5-6 to TRBJ2-7; TRBD1 matches 9 bases. V was clipped by 3 bases and J by 5 bases; unmatched bases: 6. Germline CDR1 and CDR2: SGHDT and YYEEEE. This CDR3 region has 14 residues.

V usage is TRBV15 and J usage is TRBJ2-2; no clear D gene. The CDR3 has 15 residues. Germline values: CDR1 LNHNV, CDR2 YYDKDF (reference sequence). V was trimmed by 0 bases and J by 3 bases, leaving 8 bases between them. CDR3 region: CATSRDAAYTGELFF. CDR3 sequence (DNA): TGTGCCACCAGCAGAGATGCCGCTTACACCGGGGAGCTGTTTTTT. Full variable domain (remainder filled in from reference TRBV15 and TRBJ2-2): DAMVIQNPRYQVTQFGKPVTLSCSQTLNHNVMYWYQQKSSQAPKLLFHYYDKDFNNEADTPDNFQSRRPNTSFCFLDIRSPGLGDTAMYLCATSRDAAYTGELFFGEGSRLTVL.

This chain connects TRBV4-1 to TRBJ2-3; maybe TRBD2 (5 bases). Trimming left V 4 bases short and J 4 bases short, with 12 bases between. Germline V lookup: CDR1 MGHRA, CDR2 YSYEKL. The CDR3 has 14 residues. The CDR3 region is CASSPGEGPDTQYF. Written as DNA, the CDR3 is TGCGCCAGCAGCCCCGGGGAAGGACCAGATACGCAGTATTTT.

CDR3 sequence reads: CASSYLAGGPTDTQYF. The CDR3, as DNA: TGTGCCAGCAGCTACCTAGCGGGGGGGCCGACAGATACGCAGTATTTT. The chain uses TRBV13 and TRBJ2-3, with 12 bases identical to TRBD2. CDR3 length: 16 residues. The germline gives CDR1 PRHDT, CDR2 FYEKMQ (reference sequence). V lost 4 bases, J lost 3 bases, and 5 bases stayed unmatched.

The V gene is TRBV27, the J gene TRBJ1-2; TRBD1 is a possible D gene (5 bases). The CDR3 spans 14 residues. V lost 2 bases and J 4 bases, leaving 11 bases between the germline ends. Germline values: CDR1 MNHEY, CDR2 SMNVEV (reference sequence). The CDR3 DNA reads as TGTGCCAGCAGTTTAGACAGAAAACTCTATGGCTACACCTTC. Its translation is CASSLDRKLYGYTF.

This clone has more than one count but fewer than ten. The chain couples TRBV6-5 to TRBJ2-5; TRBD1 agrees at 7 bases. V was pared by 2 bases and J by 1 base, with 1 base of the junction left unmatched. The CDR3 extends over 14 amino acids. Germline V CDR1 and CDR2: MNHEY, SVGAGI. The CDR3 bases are TGTGCCAGCAGTTACCGACAGGGCCAAGAGACCCAGTACTTC. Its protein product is CASSYRQGQETQYF.

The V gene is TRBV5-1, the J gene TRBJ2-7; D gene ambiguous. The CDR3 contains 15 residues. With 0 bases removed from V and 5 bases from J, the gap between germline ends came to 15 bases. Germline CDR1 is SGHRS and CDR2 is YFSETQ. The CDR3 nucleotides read TGCGCCAGCAGCTTGGGACTGTACGGTAGAAACGAGCAGTACTTC. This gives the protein CASSLGLYGRNEQYF.

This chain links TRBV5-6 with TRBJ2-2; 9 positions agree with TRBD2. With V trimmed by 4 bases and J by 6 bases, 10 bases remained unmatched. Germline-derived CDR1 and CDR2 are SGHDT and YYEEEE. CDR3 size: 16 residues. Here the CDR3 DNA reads TGTGCCAGCAGCGTGATGGCGGGGGGGCCCCCCGGGGAGCTGTTTTTT. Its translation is CASSVMAGGPPGELFF. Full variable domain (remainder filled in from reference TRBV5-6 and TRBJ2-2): DAGVTQSPTHLIKTRGQQVTLRCSPKSGHDTVSWYQQALGQGPQFIFQYYEEEERQRGNFPDRFSGHQFPNYSSELNVNALLLGDSALYLCASSVMAGGPPGELFFGEGSRLTVL.

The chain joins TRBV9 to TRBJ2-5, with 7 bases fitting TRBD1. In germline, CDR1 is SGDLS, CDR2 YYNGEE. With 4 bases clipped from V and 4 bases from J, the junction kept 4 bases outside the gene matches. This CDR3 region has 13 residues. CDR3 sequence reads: CASSTRQGETQYF. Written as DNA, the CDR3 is TGTGCCAGCAGCACCCGACAGGGAGAGACCCAGTACTTC.

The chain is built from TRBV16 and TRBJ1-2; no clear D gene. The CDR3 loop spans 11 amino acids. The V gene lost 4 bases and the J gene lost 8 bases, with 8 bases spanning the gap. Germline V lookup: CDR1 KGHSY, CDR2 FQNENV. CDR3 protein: CASSLSGGYTF. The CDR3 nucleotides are TGTGCCAGCAGCCTCTCCGGGGGCTACACCTTC.

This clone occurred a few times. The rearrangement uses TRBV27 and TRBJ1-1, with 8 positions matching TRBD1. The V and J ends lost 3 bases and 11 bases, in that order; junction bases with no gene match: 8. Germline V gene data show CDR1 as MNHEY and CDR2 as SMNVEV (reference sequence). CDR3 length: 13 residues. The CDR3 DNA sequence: TGTGCCAGCAGTTTCTCCGCAGGGGGCCCCGCTTTCTTT. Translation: CASSFSAGGPAFF.

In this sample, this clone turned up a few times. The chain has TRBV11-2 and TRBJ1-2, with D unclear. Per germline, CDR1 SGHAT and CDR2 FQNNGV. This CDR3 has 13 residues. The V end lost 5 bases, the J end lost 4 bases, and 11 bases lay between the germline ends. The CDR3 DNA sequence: TGTGCCAGCAGCAACACAGTTACCTATGGCTACACCTTC. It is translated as CASSNTVTYGYTF.

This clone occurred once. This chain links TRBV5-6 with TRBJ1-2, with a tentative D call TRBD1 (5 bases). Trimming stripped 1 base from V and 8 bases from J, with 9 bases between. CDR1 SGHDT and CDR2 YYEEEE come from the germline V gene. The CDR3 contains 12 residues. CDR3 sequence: CASSLSQGGYTF. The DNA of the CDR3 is TGTGCCAGCAGCTTGAGTCAGGGAGGCTACACCTTC.

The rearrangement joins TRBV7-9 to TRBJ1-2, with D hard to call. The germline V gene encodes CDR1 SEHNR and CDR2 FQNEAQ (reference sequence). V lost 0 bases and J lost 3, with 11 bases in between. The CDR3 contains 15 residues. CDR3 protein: CASSLALGKDYGYTF. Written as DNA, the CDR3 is TGTGCCAGCAGCTTAGCGCTGGGGAAGGACTATGGCTACACCTTC.